This TCR beta chain stems from a study of PD-L1 blockade in urothelial cancer. At the level of the study: Atezolizumab 1,200 mg was given intravenously every 3 weeks, starting 2014.

Stated time point: pretreatment peripheral blood. The assay was immunoSEQ multiplex PCR, and TCRdb's table has in-frame clones only and misses some. The data hold roughly 91,000 clones, with 85% observed a single time. Trimming cost V 6 bases and J 9 bases; bases outside gene matches: 10. Germline CDR1 and CDR2: SGHRS and YFSETQ. The CDR3 has 16 amino acids. The sample here was PBMCs, taken around atezolizumab (anti-PD-L1) treatment. The chain couples TRBV5-1 to TRBJ2-1, with 15 bases matching TRBD2. This clonotype was obtained from a man aged 55-75 years with urothelial cancer. The chain's CDR3 is CASTPSGLAGGSEQFF. The CDR3 DNA follows: TGCGCCAGCACCCCCTCAGGACTAGCGGGAGGGTCTGAGCAGTTCTTC.